One and the same sample provided the 25 T cell receptor beta chains below, sequenced in a study of cytomegalovirus exposure and HLA in healthy donors. 60 Vbeta and 13 Jbeta primers were used in PCR. The assay was immunoSEQ multiplex PCR, and TCRdb's table has in-frame clones only and misses some. The table lists some 91,000 clones, roughly two thirds of them singletons, with 2% to 2.5% in the top ten. The sequenced material came from PBMCs. All receptors come from a human donor in good health.

This clone occurred a few times. The chain employs TRBV5-1 and TRBJ1-6, with 9 positions matching TRBD1. CDR1 is SGHRS, CDR2 YFSETQ, per germline. Trimming at V came to 7 bases and at J to 8 bases, leaving 10 bases not matched to a gene. There are 15 residues in the CDR3. This CDR3 is CASSGQGGMDSPLHF. CDR3 in DNA: TGCGCCAGCTCGGGACAGGGAGGTATGGATTCACCCCTCCACTTT.

The V call is TRBV16, the J call TRBJ1-5, with TRBD1 as a possible D gene (5 bases). The CDR3 contains 15 residues. Germline V gene data show CDR1 as KGHSY and CDR2 as FQNENV. Deletions cut 3 bases from V and 5 bases from J, with 14 bases between. Here the CDR3 reads CASSHLGTWDQPQHF. Here the CDR3 DNA reads TGTGCCAGCAGCCACCTCGGGACTTGGGATCAGCCCCAGCATTTT.

The chain carries TRBV5-1 and TRBJ2-3; TRBD2 is a possible D gene (5 bases). The CDR3 loop spans 12 amino acids. In germline, CDR1 is SGHRS, CDR2 YFSETQ. Trimming left V 5 bases short and J 3 bases short, with 7 bases between. The CDR3 spells CASRRGTDTQYF. The CDR3 nucleotides read TGCGCCAGCAGACGGGGAACAGATACGCAGTATTTT.

The V and J genes are TRBV29-1 and TRBJ1-1; D unresolved. Trimming shortened V by 4 bases and J by 3 bases, and 12 bases separated the two germline ends. Germline V gene lookup returns CDR1 SQVTM and CDR2 ANQGSEA. The CDR3 is made up of 13 amino acids. The CDR3 bases are TGCAGCGTTGCCCTGTCCCGGGACACTGAAGCTTTCTTT. This gives the protein CSVALSRDTEAFF.

This chain connects TRBV19 to TRBJ2-3; 7 bases fit TRBD2. Germline assignment: CDR1 LNHDA and CDR2 SQIVND (reference sequence). V dropped 5 bases and J dropped 2; count of bases not matched to a gene: 7. CDR3 length: 15 residues. This CDR3 is CASSATSSPTDTQYF. The CDR3 DNA reads TGTGCCAGTAGTGCGACTAGCTCCCCCACAGATACGCAGTATTTT. Combining the CDR3 with reference TRBV19 and TRBJ2-3 gives the whole variable domain DGGITQSPKYLFRKEGQNVTLSCEQNLNHDAMYWYRQDPGQGLRLIYYSQIVNDFQKGDIAEGYSVSREKKESFPLTVTSAQKNPTAFYLCASSATSSPTDTQYFGPGTRLTVL.

The V gene is TRBV7-2, the J gene TRBJ2-7; D is perhaps TRBD2 (6 bases). Germline CDR1 is SGHTA and CDR2 is FQGNSA. The CDR3 consists of 14 residues. V was trimmed by 5 bases and J by 4 bases, leaving 15 bases between them. The CDR3 DNA is TGTGCCAGCAGCCGTCGGGGGACGTTATACGAGCAGTACTTC. Translated: CASSRRGTLYEQYF.

This clone showed up just once. The chain joins TRBV6-1 to TRBJ1-2; a weak D match, TRBD1 (6 bases). The CDR3 runs to 12 residues. Germline CDR1 reads MNHNS; CDR2 reads SASEGT. Trimming shortened V by 2 bases and J by 8 bases, and 9 bases separated the two germline ends. CDR3 in DNA: TGTGCCAGCAGTGAAACAGGGTTAGGCTACACCTTC. Amino acids: CASSETGLGYTF.

This CDR3 is CASSPPTGRGTEAFF. In DNA form, the CDR3 reads TGTGCCAGCAGCCCGCCGACAGGGCGGGGCACTGAAGCTTTCTTT. The chain uses TRBV7-9 and TRBJ1-1; 7 nucleotides agree with TRBD1. The CDR3 has 15 residues. Trimming took 5 bases from V and 4 from J; bases not matched to a gene: 10. CDR1 SEHNR and CDR2 FQNEAQ come from the germline V gene (reference sequence).

This clone was counted only a few times. The gene calls are TRBV18 and TRBJ2-7; 9 bases align to TRBD1. Trimming took 1 base from V and 4 from J; bases not matched to a gene: 8. Germline CDR1 KGHSH, CDR2 LQKENI. The CDR3 loop spans 16 amino acids. CDR3 nucleotides: TGTGCCAGCTCACCACAGGACAGGGGATTTCTTTACGAGCAGTACTTC. Translation gives CASSPQDRGFLYEQYF.

This chain uses TRBV5-1 with TRBJ2-7; 9 bases fit TRBD2. Germline lookup yields CDR1 SGHRS and CDR2 YFSETQ. This CDR3 spans 14 amino acids. The V and J ends lost 4 bases and 3 bases, in that order; junction bases with no gene match: 5. The CDR3 region has the DNA TGCGCCAGCAGCCTAGGACTAGCGATCTACGAGCAGTACTTC. This sequence encodes CASSLGLAIYEQYF.

V gene TRBV12-5 combines with J gene TRBJ2-3; no definite D call. Trimming shortened V by 4 bases and J by 3 bases, and 14 bases separated the two germline ends. This CDR3 spans 15 amino acids. From germline, CDR1 is LGHNT and CDR2 FRNRAP. CDR3 in DNA: TGTGCTAGTGGTTCGACGACACGTGCGACAGATACGCAGTATTTT. Translated: CASGSTTRATDTQYF.

The chain joins TRBV7-9 to TRBJ2-5; no reliable D call. The germline V gene has CDR1 SEHNR and CDR2 FQNEAQ (reference sequence). The CDR3 consists of 8 residues. V was trimmed by 8 bases and J by 9 bases, leaving 4 bases between them. This CDR3 reads CASLPQYF. As DNA, the CDR3 is TGTGCCAGCCTCCCCCAGTACTTC.

The chain uses TRBV27 and TRBJ2-7; D may be TRBD1 (6 bases). CDR1 and CDR2 (germline): MNHEY, SMNVEV (reference sequence). Trimming shortened V by 3 bases and J by 5 bases, and 11 bases separated the two germline ends. CDR3 length: 13 residues. For the CDR3, the DNA is TGTGCCAGCAGTTTTGATCAGGGGAACGAGCAGTACTTC. Amino acid sequence: CASSFDQGNEQYF.

The J gene is TRBJ2-7, the V gene TRBV19, with D possibly matching TRBD1 (6 bases). The V end was cut by 5 bases, the J end by 3 bases, with 14 bases between. Germline V lookup: CDR1 LNHDA, CDR2 SQIVND (reference sequence). The CDR3 runs 14 residues. This CDR3 is CASSHRDEGYEQYF. The CDR3 DNA reads TGTGCCAGTAGTCACAGGGACGAGGGCTACGAGCAGTACTTC.

This clone has only a few counts. The chain joins TRBV7-3 to TRBJ1-1; tentatively, D is TRBD1 (6 bases). This CDR3 comprises 14 residues. Germline values: CDR1 SGHTA, CDR2 FQGTGA. The V end was cut by 5 bases, the J end by 4 bases, with 14 bases between. Here the CDR3 DNA reads TGTGCCAGCAGCCCCCAGACAGGAGCCACTGAAGCTTTCTTT. It translates to CASSPQTGATEAFF.

The gene calls are TRBV5-1 and TRBJ2-3; TRBD1 aligns across 7 bases. The CDR3 totals 12 residues. Losses at the gene ends were 4 bases for V and 10 bases for J; bases not matched to a gene: 6. Germline V lookup: CDR1 SGHRS, CDR2 YFSETQ. CDR3 loop: CASSEPGGPQYF. In nucleotides, the CDR3 is TGCGCCAGCAGCGAACCAGGGGGTCCGCAGTATTTT.

The sample holds a few counts of this clone. The gene calls are TRBV13 and TRBJ2-1; 10 bases fit TRBD2. CDR3 length: 18 residues. V was pared by 5 bases and J by 6 bases, with 16 bases of the junction left unmatched. Germline-derived CDR1 and CDR2 are PRHDT and FYEKMQ (reference sequence). The CDR3 DNA sequence: TGTGCCAGCAGCCCAACCCTACCGAGCGGGGGGGCCCTCAATGAGCAGTTCTTC. Its protein is CASSPTLPSGGALNEQFF.

This clone was found a few times. The V gene is TRBV5-1, the J gene TRBJ1-1, with D maybe TRBD1 (5 bases). Trimming cost V 3 bases and J 5 bases, with 14 bases left between them. CDR3 length: 14 amino acids. Germline V gene data show CDR1 as SGHRS and CDR2 as YFSETQ. The CDR3 DNA is TGCGCCAGCAGCTCCGACCCATCAGGGACTGAAGCTTTCTTT. Residues: CASSSDPSGTEAFF.

The V gene is TRBV2, the J gene TRBJ2-7; 7 nucleotides line up with TRBD2. The V segment lost 11 bases and the J segment 3 bases; nucleotides outside the gene matches: 7. The CDR3 spans 12 residues. From germline, CDR1 is SNHLY and CDR2 FYNNEI. The CDR3 bases are TGTGCCGGCGGGACTACCCTCTACGAGCAGTACTTC. It encodes CAGGTTLYEQYF.

This clone was seen more than once but under ten times. J is TRBJ2-2 and V is TRBV19, with TRBD2 matching 10 bases. V lost 5 bases to trimming and J lost 4 bases; unmatched junction nucleotides: 7. This CDR3 contains 16 residues. In germline, CDR1 is LNHDA, CDR2 SQIVND (reference sequence). CDR3 sequence (DNA): TGTGCCAGTAGTGCTTCAGCGGGGGGGGTCACCGGGGAGCTGTTTTTT. It specifies CASSASAGGVTGELFF.

J is TRBJ2-5 and V is TRBV4-3, with a tentative D call TRBD2 (6 bases). Germline V gene sequence: CDR1 LGHNA, CDR2 YSLEER. This CDR3 spans 19 amino acids. V lost 0 bases and J 5 bases, leaving 25 bases between the germline ends. CDR3 nucleotide sequence: TGCGCCAGCAGCCAAGATCTGGGAAGTAGGATAGGAGGGCGGGAGACCCAGTACTTC. Translation gives CASSQDLGSRIGGRETQYF.

This CDR3 reads CASSSDTYGYTF. The CDR3 region has the DNA TGTGCCAGCAGTTCGGACACATATGGCTACACCTTC. The rearrangement joins TRBV6-5 to TRBJ1-2; D might be TRBD1 (5 bases). Germline CDR1 reads MNHEY; CDR2 reads SVGAGI. The V and J ends lost 4 bases and 5 bases respectively, with 8 bases between them. The CDR3 runs 12 residues.

This clone was observed a handful of times. The rearrangement uses TRBV21-1 and TRBJ1-2; the table's TRBD1 call for D was not verified on the DNA. TRBV21-1 is annotated as a pseudogene. There are 18 residues in the CDR3. This chain's CDR3 is CASSTSRRDREANYGYTF. Written as DNA, the CDR3 is TGTGCCAGCAGCACCTCACGCCGGGACAGGGAAGCAAACTATGGCTACACCTTC.

V usage is TRBV18 and J usage is TRBJ2-1; weak D call: TRBD1 (7 bases). This CDR3 is built from 16 residues. The V and J ends lost 2 bases and 3 bases respectively, with 14 bases between them. CDR1 KGHSH and CDR2 LQKENI come from the germline V gene. CDR3 in DNA: TGTGCCAGCTCACCAACAGGAGGGGGCCGCTACAATGAGCAGTTCTTC. Amino acids: CASSPTGGGRYNEQFF.

The gene calls are TRBV5-8 and TRBJ2-5; no clear D gene. The CDR3 loop spans 11 amino acids. The V end was cut by 4 bases, the J end by 7 bases, with 8 bases between. From germline, CDR1 is SGHTS and CDR2 YDEGEE. Here the CDR3 DNA reads TGTGCCAGCAGCCCCGCTAGGACCCAGTACTTC. Amino acids: CASSPARTQYF.